A selection of T cell receptor beta chains follows, all from one sample in a study of blood T cell repertoires in COVID-19. The table came from immunoSEQ multiplex PCR; TCRdb's copy has only in-frame clones and leaves some out. The sample lists fewer than 100,000 clones; more than 60% were seen once. Source material: peripheral blood. These receptors were collected from a man in his 70s with acute or convalescent COVID-19. Each CDR3 is given with its conserved first and last residue. Fields, in order: D gene, clone size, J gene, V gene, CDR3 DNA, CDR3 protein. The D gene is left open where the match is weak. Clone size is not always given. Where it is, it says once, few, many or a class for expanded clones.

D gene: TRBD1; clone size: .; J gene: TRBJ1-2; V gene: TRBV12-3/TRBV12-4; CDR3 DNA: TGTGCCAGCAGTCAGGGGGACTATGGCTACACCTTC; CDR3 protein: CASSQGDYGYTF
D gene: .; clone size: .; J gene: TRBJ2-5; V gene: TRBV19; CDR3 DNA: TGTGCCAGTAGTACTCGGGTTTGGGAGACCCAGTACTTC; CDR3 protein: CASSTRVWETQYF
D gene: .; clone size: .; J gene: TRBJ2-1; V gene: TRBV7-3; CDR3 DNA: TGTGCCAGCAGCTTAAGGCATGCGGACTACAATGAGCAGTTCTTC; CDR3 protein: CASSLRHADYNEQFF
D gene: .; clone size: .; J gene: TRBJ1-5; V gene: TRBV12-3/TRBV12-4; CDR3 DNA: TGTGCCAGCAGTTTCAGGGGAATTGAGCCCCAGCATTTT; CDR3 protein: CASSFRGIEPQHF
D gene: TRBD1; clone size: .; J gene: TRBJ2-1; V gene: TRBV5-1; CDR3 DNA: TGCGCCAGCAGCTCACAGGGGGCGTTGGTAAGTGAGCAGTTCTTC; CDR3 protein: CASSSQGALVSEQFF
D gene: TRBD2; clone size: .; J gene: TRBJ2-7; V gene: TRBV9; CDR3 DNA: TGTGCCAGCAGCGTGTCTGAGCGGGAGTTGCAGTACTTC; CDR3 protein: CASSVSERELQYF
D gene: TRBD2; clone size: .; J gene: TRBJ2-1; V gene: TRBV5-1; CDR3 DNA: TGCGCCAGCAGCCGAGGGACTAGCGGGAGACGGGTTGGCAATGAGCAGTTCTTC; CDR3 protein: CASSRGTSGRRVGNEQFF
D gene: .; clone size: .; J gene: TRBJ1-5; V gene: TRBV27; CDR3 DNA: TGTGCCAGCAGTTTCCAATTGAATCAGCCCCAGCATTTT; CDR3 protein: CASSFQLNQPQHF
D gene: .; clone size: .; J gene: TRBJ2-7; V gene: TRBV24-1; CDR3 DNA: TGTGCCACCAGTGACCCGCGGGTCTCAAACGATTACGAGCAGTACTTC; CDR3 protein: CATSDPRVSNDYEQYF
D gene: .; clone size: once; J gene: TRBJ1-1; V gene: TRBV30; CDR3 DNA: TGTGCCTGGGACCCGCTGGGGGGGAACACTGAAGCTTTCTTT; CDR3 protein: CAWDPLGGNTEAFF
D gene: .; clone size: .; J gene: TRBJ1-5; V gene: TRBV6-5; CDR3 DNA: TGTGCCAGCAGACTCACAGGGAATAGCAATCAGCCCCAGCATTTT; CDR3 protein: CASRLTGNSNQPQHF
D gene: .; clone size: .; J gene: TRBJ2-5; V gene: TRBV9; CDR3 DNA: TGTGCCAGCAGCGTCTCCGGCCTCGGGAGAGGAGAGACCCAGTACTTC; CDR3 protein: CASSVSGLGRGETQYF
D gene: .; clone size: .; J gene: TRBJ1-1; V gene: TRBV2; CDR3 DNA: TGTGCCAGCAAGACAGTGAACACTGAAGCTTTCTTT; CDR3 protein: CASKTVNTEAFF
D gene: .; clone size: once; J gene: TRBJ2-7; V gene: TRBV10-3; CDR3 DNA: TGTGCCATCAGCCTTAACTACGAGCAGTACTTC; CDR3 protein: CAISLNYEQYF
D gene: .; clone size: .; J gene: TRBJ1-6; V gene: TRBV28; CDR3 DNA: TGTGCCAGCAGTACCGCCGGGGACTCCTATAATTCACCCCTCCACTTT; CDR3 protein: CASSTAGDSYNSPLHF
D gene: .; clone size: once; J gene: TRBJ1-2; V gene: TRBV25-1; CDR3 DNA: TGTGCCAGCAGAGCCCCGGGACTCTTCAACTATGGCTACACCTTC; CDR3 protein: CASRAPGLFNYGYTF
D gene: TRBD1; clone size: .; J gene: TRBJ2-5; V gene: TRBV5-1; CDR3 DNA: TGCGCCAGCAGCTTGGCCCGGACAGGGAAAGAGACCCAGTACTTC; CDR3 protein: CASSLARTGKETQYF
D gene: TRBD1; clone size: .; J gene: TRBJ1-2; V gene: TRBV28; CDR3 DNA: TGTGCCAGCAGTTTATTGAGGGGGCCTAACTATGGCTACACCTTC; CDR3 protein: CASSLLRGPNYGYTF
D gene: TRBD1; clone size: .; J gene: TRBJ2-7; V gene: TRBV10-3; CDR3 DNA: TGTGCCATCAAGGGACAGGGGGGCTACGAGCAGTACTTC; CDR3 protein: CAIKGQGGYEQYF
D gene: .; clone size: .; J gene: TRBJ2-2; V gene: TRBV14; CDR3 DNA: TGTGCCAGCAGCCAGAGGATGGAGAACACCGGGGAGCTGTTTTTT; CDR3 protein: CASSQRMENTGELFF
D gene: TRBD1; clone size: .; J gene: TRBJ2-3; V gene: TRBV2; CDR3 DNA: TGTGCCAGCAGCCGGGACAGAGGCACAGATACGCAGTATTTT; CDR3 protein: CASSRDRGTDTQYF
D gene: TRBD1; clone size: .; J gene: TRBJ1-1; V gene: TRBV19; CDR3 DNA: TGTGCCAGTAGTATAACGGGACAGGGGCGATACGAAGCTTTCTTT; CDR3 protein: CASSITGQGRYEAFF
D gene: .; clone size: .; J gene: TRBJ1-3; V gene: TRBV5-4; CDR3 DNA: TGTGCCAGCAGCTTGCAGGGTCCCCCTGGAAACACCATATATTTT; CDR3 protein: CASSLQGPPGNTIYF
D gene: .; clone size: .; J gene: TRBJ1-1; V gene: TRBV7-2; CDR3 DNA: TGTGCCAGCAGCTTGACGGGGATGAACACTGAAGCTTTCTTT; CDR3 protein: CASSLTGMNTEAFF
D gene: TRBD1; clone size: .; J gene: TRBJ2-5; V gene: TRBV5-1; CDR3 DNA: TGCGCCAGCAGCCTGGGACAGGGGGAAGAGACCCAGTACTTC; CDR3 protein: CASSLGQGEETQYF
D gene: .; clone size: .; J gene: TRBJ1-2; V gene: TRBV30; CDR3 DNA: TGTGCCTTGAATAACAGGGTATCAGCGGCCGGCTACACCTTC; CDR3 protein: CALNNRVSAAGYTF
D gene: TRBD1; clone size: .; J gene: TRBJ2-1; V gene: TRBV11-2; CDR3 DNA: TGTGCCAGCAGCTTCGACAGGGGGGGGAATGAGCAGTTCTTC; CDR3 protein: CASSFDRGGNEQFF
D gene: TRBD2; clone size: .; J gene: TRBJ2-2; V gene: TRBV9; CDR3 DNA: TGTGCCCCTACTAGGACTAGACAACCCGGGGAGCTGTTTTTT; CDR3 protein: CAPTRTRQPGELFF
D gene: .; clone size: .; J gene: TRBJ1-2; V gene: TRBV19; CDR3 DNA: TGTGCCAGTAGTATGTGGGGGGGCGAAAACTATGGCTACACCTTC; CDR3 protein: CASSMWGGENYGYTF
D gene: .; clone size: many; J gene: TRBJ2-6; V gene: TRBV27; CDR3 DNA: TGTGCCAGCAGTGTTACTGGGGCCAACGTCCTGACTTTC; CDR3 protein: CASSVTGANVLTF
D gene: TRBD1; clone size: .; J gene: TRBJ2-1; V gene: TRBV18; CDR3 DNA: TGTGCCAGCTCACCGGGACAGGGGAAGGGCAATGAGCAGTTCTTC; CDR3 protein: CASSPGQGKGNEQFF
D gene: TRBD2; clone size: .; J gene: TRBJ2-1; V gene: TRBV7-9; CDR3 DNA: TGTGCCAGCAGCCCAAGGATGGCGGGAGATGAGCAGTTCTTC; CDR3 protein: CASSPRMAGDEQFF
D gene: .; clone size: once; J gene: TRBJ2-7; V gene: TRBV5-6; CDR3 DNA: TGTGCCAGCAGCTTGGCGTCCGGCGGGCAGTACTTC; CDR3 protein: CASSLASGGQYF
D gene: .; clone size: few; J gene: TRBJ1-3; V gene: TRBV29-1; CDR3 DNA: TGCAGCGTTGACAAGGGGATCGCTGGAAACACCATATATTTT; CDR3 protein: CSVDKGIAGNTIYF
D gene: TRBD1; clone size: .; J gene: TRBJ1-2; V gene: TRBV27; CDR3 DNA: TGTGCCAGCCAACAAAAGGGACAGGGTTTCTATGGCTACACCTTC; CDR3 protein: CASQQKGQGFYGYTF
D gene: .; clone size: .; J gene: TRBJ1-1; V gene: TRBV12-3/TRBV12-4; CDR3 DNA: TGTGCCAGCAGCCCACAGGTGGACACTGAAGCTTTCTTT; CDR3 protein: CASSPQVDTEAFF
D gene: TRBD2; clone size: .; J gene: TRBJ2-3; V gene: TRBV30; CDR3 DNA: TGTGCCTGGAGGCTATCCTTCAGGACTAGCTACCCCCCAGATACGCAGTATTTT; CDR3 protein: CAWRLSFRTSYPPDTQYF
D gene: .; clone size: .; J gene: TRBJ1-2; V gene: TRBV9; CDR3 DNA: TGTGCCAGCAGCGTAGGGTGGGGGCGCGGAGAATATGGCTACACCTTC; CDR3 protein: CASSVGWGRGEYGYTF